The rows below give T cell receptor beta chains drawn from one sample of a study of T cell responses to AZD1222 COVID-19 vaccine. Using immunoSEQ multiplex PCR, the repertoire was profiled, and TCRdb retains in-frame clones only, with some absent. The repertoire table contains under 150,000 clones. The sample consisted of peripheral blood. These TCRs come from an adult in good health. Each CDR3 is given with its conserved first and last residue.

v_gene,j_gene,CDR3aa
TRBV11-3,TRBJ2-2,CASSFGMDTINTGELFF
TRBV3-1/TRBV3-2,TRBJ2-4,CANLRAGAQNIQYF
TRBV7-2,TRBJ1-6,CASRGQGANSPLHF
TRBV5-8,TRBJ1-5,CASSWEGNQPQHF
TRBV6-5,TRBJ1-6,CASKVGADQPLHF
TRBV28,TRBJ1-4,CASGLVNEKLFF
TRBV6-2/TRBV6-3,TRBJ1-5,CASSYSPWNRGGGYNQPQHF
TRBV5-6,TRBJ1-5,CASSRDRGQGDQPQHF
TRBV28,TRBJ1-6,CASRKAGGRNNSPLHF
TRBV19,TRBJ1-1,CATEGGMRRNTEAFF
TRBV19,TRBJ1-4,CASSINRWGRNEKLFF
TRBV6-1,TRBJ2-2,CASSELMGSLGNTGELFF
TRBV2,TRBJ1-1,CASRGLGTEAFF
TRBV4-2,TRBJ1-5,CASSHGQGVEPQHF
TRBV7-9,TRBJ2-1,CASSTGRLQRVEQFF
TRBV6-5,TRBJ2-7,CASTESERGAEQYF
TRBV15,TRBJ2-4,CATSREASGGAPAKNIQYF
TRBV6-1,TRBJ1-3,CASSELGQALTLRNTIYF
TRBV6-2/TRBV6-3,TRBJ2-7,CASSLPLRAGGYEQYF
TRBV2,TRBJ2-1,CASSEQGKDNEQFF
TRBV28,TRBJ1-2,CASSLDRGPKANYGYTF
TRBV5-1,TRBJ1-2,CASSHEEGSGYTF
TRBV4-2,TRBJ1-1,CASSQDQIGQGQLTEAFF
TRBV5-4,TRBJ1-2,CASSLADRVDNYGYTF
TRBV5-4,TRBJ1-1,CASSFGFIAEAFF
TRBV6-2/TRBV6-3,TRBJ2-4,CASSNRTVQYF
TRBV7-2,TRBJ2-7,CASSLVGTGALYEQYF
TRBV2,TRBJ1-5,CASSPGIGNQPQHF
TRBV6-2/TRBV6-3,TRBJ1-2,CASRPPGQGATRGYTF
TRBV29-1,TRBJ2-1,CSVDPAGAYNEQFF
TRBV2,TRBJ1-5,CASSEIGTQYSNQPQHF
TRBV19,TRBJ1-5,CASRISGGTSNQPQHF
TRBV7-3,TRBJ1-1,CASSPAQGNTEAFF
TRBV2,TRBJ2-1,CASSTAGNYNEQFF
TRBV7-8,TRBJ2-2,CASSGGTGQGTGELFF
TRBV9,TRBJ1-1,CASTGGQKNTEAFF
TRBV7-9,TRBJ1-1,CASSSATELRTGGTEAFF
TRBV11-2,TRBJ1-6,CASSFTGASFSPLHF
TRBV5-6,TRBJ1-6,CASSSGTGANNSPLHF
TRBV5-4,TRBJ1-1,CASSLADRNTEAFF
TRBV4-1,TRBJ2-1,CASSQDRETGAYNEQFF
TRBV5-1,TRBJ1-4,CASSLATAEKLFF
TRBV11-2,TRBJ2-5,CASSSLAPRQETQYF
TRBV5-6,TRBJ1-2,CASSLPGQGGSLWTF
TRBV5-4,TRBJ2-5,CASSPGTSGWYQETQYF
TRBV3-1/TRBV3-2,TRBJ1-4,CASSHSGLGEKLFF
TRBV19,TRBJ1-1,CASSMGQGLGTEAFF
TRBV9,TRBJ1-4,CASSPPGGGTEKLFF
TRBV5-1,TRBJ2-2,CASSLALDTGELFF